A single sample is the source of the 11 T cell receptor beta chains below, sequenced in a study of cytomegalovirus exposure and HLA in healthy donors. PCR employed 60 Vbeta and 13 Jbeta primers. Sequencing was performed with immunoSEQ multiplex PCR; in TCRdb, only in-frame clones are kept and a portion is missing. The table has about 130,000 clones, around four fifths seen once; the top ten hold around 5%. Source material: PBMCs. The receptors shown here come from a man under 40 in good health and CMV-seronegative.

J is TRBJ2-1 and V is TRBV6-5, with a weak D call TRBD2 (6 bases). Germline V gives CDR1 MNHEY, CDR2 SVGAGI. Trimming pared 5 bases from V and 3 bases from J, leaving 14 bases between. The CDR3 is 15 residues long. The DNA of the CDR3 is TGTGCCAGCAGTCAGGGCGGGACGATCTACAATGAGCAGTTCTTC. Encoded protein: CASSQGGTIYNEQFF.

This chain joins TRBV27 and TRBJ2-7, with TRBD2 identical over 8 bases. J lost 3 bases, V lost 3 bases, and 4 bases had no gene match. The CDR3 is made up of 14 amino acids. Germline loops: CDR1 MNHEY, CDR2 SMNVEV (reference sequence). For the CDR3, the DNA is TGTGCCAGCAGTTTTTTAGCGGGACACTACGAGCAGTACTTC. The encoded protein is CASSFLAGHYEQYF.

V and J are TRBV6-4 and TRBJ2-2; 13 bases fit TRBD2. Germline V gene lookup returns CDR1 MRHNA and CDR2 SNTAGT. The CDR3 covers 16 residues. After removal of 5 bases from V and 5 bases from J, the junction contained 5 bases not matched to a gene. CDR3 DNA: TGTGCCAGCAGTAAGGGACTAGCGGGAATTACCGGGGAGCTGTTTTTT. The encoded protein is CASSKGLAGITGELFF.

The table lists this clone with many counts. The rearrangement uses TRBV25-1 and TRBJ1-6, with D hard to call. CDR3 length: 15 amino acids. The V gene lost 3 bases and the J gene lost 6 bases, with 12 bases spanning the gap. In germline, CDR1 is MGHDK, CDR2 SYGVNS. The CDR3 coding sequence is TGTGCCAGCAGTGACGAACGACACCCTAATTCACCCCTCCACTTT. The encoded protein is CASSDERHPNSPLHF.

Regarding this clone: Germline is not matched at one junction end, which may reflect a read error. V gene TRBV20-1 combines with J gene TRBJ2-5, with a weak D call TRBD2 (5 bases). This CDR3 is built from 10 residues. Germline V CDR1 and CDR2: DFQATT, SNEGSKA (reference sequence). Here the CDR3 reads CSARDSNKDF. CDR3 nucleotide sequence: TGCAGTGCTAGGGACTCCAATAAAGACTTC.

This clone has just one count. This chain joins TRBV13 and TRBJ1-1, with 8 bases aligning to TRBD1. CDR1 is PRHDT and CDR2 is FYEKMQ in the germline V gene (reference sequence). V lost 1 base, J lost 0 bases, and 10 bases stayed unmatched. CDR3 size: 18 residues. DNA of the CDR3: TGTGCCAGCAGCTTAGATCCCATGTCAGGGGGCTTGAACACTGAAGCTTTCTTT. Its protein product is CASSLDPMSGGLNTEAFF.

The chain is built from TRBV6-5 and TRBJ2-7; the match to TRBD1 covers 7 bases. V was clipped by 0 bases and J by 4 bases; unmatched bases: 6. The CDR3 contains 15 residues. Germline assignment: CDR1 MNHEY and CDR2 SVGAGI. DNA of the CDR3: TGTGCCAGCAGTTACTCGTGGGACAGCTTATACGAGCAGTACTTC. Protein: CASSYSWDSLYEQYF.

CDR3 region: CASSQRTGGGYGYTF. The CDR3 nucleotides read TGTGCCAGCAGCCAGAGGACAGGGGGCGGCTATGGCTACACCTTC. The gene calls are TRBV7-8 and TRBJ1-2; 11 bases line up with TRBD1. The CDR3 is made up of 15 amino acids. Germline CDR1 reads SGHVS; CDR2 reads FQNEAQ. V was clipped by 5 bases and J by 4 bases; unmatched bases: 6.

V gene TRBV7-9 combines with J gene TRBJ2-1; 7 nucleotides agree with TRBD1. The trim removed 5 bases at V and 7 bases at J, leaving 11 bases unmatched. The length of the CDR3 is 15 residues. Per germline, CDR1 SEHNR and CDR2 FQNEAQ (reference sequence). The CDR3 DNA sequence: TGTGCCAGCAGCGCCGAACAGGGGACGTCGAATGAGCAGTTCTTC. It codes for CASSAEQGTSNEQFF. Full variable domain (rest looked up from reference TRBV7-9 and TRBJ2-1): DTGVSQNPRHKITKRGQNVTFRCDPISEHNRLYWYRQTLGQGPEFLTYFQNEAQLEKSRLLSDRFSAERPKGSFSTLEIQRTEQGDSAMYLCASSAEQGTSNEQFFGPGTRLTVL.

The chain uses TRBV30 and TRBJ2-5, with D possibly matching TRBD2 (5 bases). CDR1 is GTSNPN, CDR2 SVGIG, per germline (reference sequence). The CDR3 runs to 12 residues. Between the trimmed V and J ends, which lost 3 bases and 1 base, there was a span of 6 bases. CDR3 sequence reads: CAWSTSQETQYF. For the CDR3, the DNA is TGTGCCTGGAGCACTAGCCAAGAGACCCAGTACTTC.

V is TRBV30 and J is TRBJ1-6; D unresolved. CDR3 size: 14 residues. V lost 2 bases, J lost 7 bases, and 12 bases lay in between. Germline V lookup: CDR1 GTSNPN, CDR2 SVGIG (reference sequence). DNA for the CDR3: TGTGCCTGGAGTCGTGGTCACAGAAATTCACCCCTCCACTTT. This gives the protein CAWSRGHRNSPLHF.